The entry below gives a single TCR beta chain sequence along with its context. This record belongs to a study of blood T cell repertoires in COVID-19. The CDR3 totals 16 residues. CDR1 SQVTM and CDR2 ANQGSEA come from the germline V gene. J was trimmed by 4 bases and V by 5 bases; bases with no gene match: 14. Across over 20 US areas, participants ranged in age from 18 to 89 years. Each exposed participant met a COVID-19 case in the 2 weeks preceding study entry. The assay was immunoSEQ multiplex PCR, and TCRdb's table has in-frame clones only and misses some. Here the sample spans more than 300,000 clones, roughly nine tenths being singletons.

Material: PBMCs or T cells enriched from blood (not recorded which). This chain joins TRBV29-1 and TRBJ1-5, with 7 positions matching TRBD1. The receptor was isolated from a woman in her 30s who had been exposed to COVID-19. CDR3 amino acids: CSVNTGDRESNQPQHF. The CDR3 DNA sequence: TGCAGCGTTAACACCGGAGACAGGGAAAGTAATCAGCCCCAGCATTTT.